This T cell receptor beta chain was observed in a study of somatic mutations in cytotoxic T cells in rheumatoid arthritis. The wider study: A roughly 33 ml EDTA sample of patient blood was drawn right after diagnosis, before any treatment.

Whole-study findings and limits: Patients with rheumatoid arthritis, but not healthy controls, had CD8+ clonality that increased with age. Each of about an eighth of the roughly 60 patients had a largest CD8+ clone that made up more than 20% of CD8+ cells. The antigen targets of the expanded CD8+ clones were unknown.

The CDR3 runs to 14 residues. Germline loops: CDR1 LNHDA, CDR2 SQIVND (reference sequence). V gave up 5 bases and J gave up 1 base, with 11 bases separating them. In this sample, this clone is medium-sized. Its matching antigen is unknown. Only in-frame clones appear in the TCRdb table, and some are missing; sequencing was by immunoSEQ multiplex PCR. Altogether 9,000 to 13,000 clones are present, approximately 71% being singletons, with the ten largest covering roughly 37%. The sequence was collected from an adult with rheumatoid arthritis. The sample taken for sequencing was CD8+ T cells sorted from blood. This chain uses TRBV19 with TRBJ1-1; D may be TRBD1 (5 bases). This chain's CDR3 is CASSWPQGNTEAFF. In nucleotides, the CDR3 is TGTGCCAGTAGTTGGCCGCAGGGGAACACTGAAGCTTTCTTT.